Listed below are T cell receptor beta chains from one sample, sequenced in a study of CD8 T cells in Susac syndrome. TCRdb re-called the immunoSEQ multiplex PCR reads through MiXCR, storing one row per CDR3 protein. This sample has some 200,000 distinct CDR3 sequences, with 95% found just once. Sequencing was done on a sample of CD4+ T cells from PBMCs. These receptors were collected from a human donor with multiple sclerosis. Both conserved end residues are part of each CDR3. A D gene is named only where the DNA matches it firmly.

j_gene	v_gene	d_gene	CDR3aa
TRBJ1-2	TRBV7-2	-	CASSLTQQGGYTF
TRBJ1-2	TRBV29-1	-	CSVDSAVKNGYTF
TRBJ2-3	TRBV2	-	CASSGLGDTQYF
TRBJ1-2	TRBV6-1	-	CASRVTGTRRLGYTF
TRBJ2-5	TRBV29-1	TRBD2	CSVAGGSETQYF
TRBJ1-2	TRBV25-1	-	CASSASYGYTF
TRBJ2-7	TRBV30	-	CAWSVAYEQYF
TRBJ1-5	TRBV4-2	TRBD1	CASSQERGRNQPQHF
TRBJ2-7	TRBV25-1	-	CASSGRRGHPPYEQYF
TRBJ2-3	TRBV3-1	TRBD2	CASCLSGIGTQYF
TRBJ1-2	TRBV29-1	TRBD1	CSVMTGLTNYGYTF
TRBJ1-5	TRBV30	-	CAWSVNGNQPQHF
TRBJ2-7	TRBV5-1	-	CASSPGQISYEQYF
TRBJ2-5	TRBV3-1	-	CASSPPDSRLQETQYF
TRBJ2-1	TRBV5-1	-	CASSLGHDTKNEQFF
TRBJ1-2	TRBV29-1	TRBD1	CSALGQGNYGYTF